The source of this T cell receptor beta chain is a study of T-cell reconstitution after alpha-beta-depleted transplantation in children. This clonotype occurred a few times. Preparation of the TCRbeta library involved a method that used unique molecular identifiers. Each CDR3 protein is one row after TCRdb ran MiXCR on the PCR reads. The sample shows 440,000 or so distinct CDR3 sequences, around 9.9% of them seen only once. Sequenced material: PBMCs from the stem cell graft donor, taken from the stem cell graft. The receptor comes from a human donor who donated a stem cell graft to a child with acute myeloid leukemia.

The CDR3 DNA reads as TGCGCCAGCAGTCCAAATAGGGGCGGTGGCTACACCTTC. It translates to CASSPNRGGGYTF. The V and J genes are TRBV10-1 and TRBJ1-2; weak D call: TRBD1 (5 bases). CDR1 WNHNN and CDR2 SYGVQD come from the germline V gene (reference sequence). V shed 5 bases and J shed 7 bases, with 14 bases lying between them. The CDR3 loop spans 13 amino acids.